The sequence of this T cell receptor beta chain was determined in a study of response to subunit inactivated influenza vaccine. Overall study results and limits: New T cells are recruited in small numbers by each seasonal influenza vaccination, according to the authors' suggestion.

TCRdb reanalysed the RT-PCR reads using MiXCR and keeps one entry per CDR3 protein. Of around 530,000 distinct CDR3 sequences in the sample, 12% were seen once. V was pared by 6 bases and J by 1 base, with 13 bases of the junction left unmatched. The CDR3 extends over 18 amino acids. The germline V gene encodes CDR1 SGHAT and CDR2 FQNNGV. This clonotype appeared a few times. Its matching antigen is unknown. The material was PBMCs from blood, obtained on the day of vaccination. The receptor comes from a man in his fifties who received an inactivated influenza vaccine. The chain employs TRBV11-2 and TRBJ2-4, with TRBD1 identical over 9 bases. The CDR3, as DNA: TGTGCCAGCAGACGCCCGGGACAGGGAGAGAGGGCCAAAAACATTCAGTACTTC. This codes for CASRRPGQGERAKNIQYF.